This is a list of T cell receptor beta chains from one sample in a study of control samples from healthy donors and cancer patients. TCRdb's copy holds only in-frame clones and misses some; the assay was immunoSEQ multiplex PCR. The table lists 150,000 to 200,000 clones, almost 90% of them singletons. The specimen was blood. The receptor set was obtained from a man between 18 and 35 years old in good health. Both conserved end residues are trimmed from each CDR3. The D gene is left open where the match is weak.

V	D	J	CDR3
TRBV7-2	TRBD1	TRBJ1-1	ASSLGQGSEAF
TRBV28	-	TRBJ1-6	ASSQTLSGGSPLH
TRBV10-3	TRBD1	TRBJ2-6	AISGSTGGADTGANVLT
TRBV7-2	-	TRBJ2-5	ASRPYSGEETQY
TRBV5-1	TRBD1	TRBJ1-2	ASSPQTGYGYT
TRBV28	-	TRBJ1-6	ASSSPRGLSSPLH
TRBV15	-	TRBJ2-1	ATSRERAYNEQF
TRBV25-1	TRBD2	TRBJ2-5	ASRGGGRETQY
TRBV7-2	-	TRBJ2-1	ASSLAYNEQF
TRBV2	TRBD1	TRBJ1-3	ASTSQGARGNTIY
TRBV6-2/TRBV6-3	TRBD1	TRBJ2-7	ASSYRTGNEQY
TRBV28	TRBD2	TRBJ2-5	ASSTPVSGTSLETQY
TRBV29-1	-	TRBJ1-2	SVEAQGGAVGYT
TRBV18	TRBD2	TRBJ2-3	ASSPWTSGGIADTQY
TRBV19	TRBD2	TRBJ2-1	ASSIGLAGASWMDEQF
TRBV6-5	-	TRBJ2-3	ASSYSRAGGTDTQY
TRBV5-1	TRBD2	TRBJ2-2	ASSLEISGGEDTGELF
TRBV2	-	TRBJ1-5	ASSEGEAQPQH
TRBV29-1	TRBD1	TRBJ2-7	SVQSRQGEPQGSYEQY
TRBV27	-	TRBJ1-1	ASSPIGGETEAF
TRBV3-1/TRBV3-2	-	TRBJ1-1	ASRSLTGLNTEAF
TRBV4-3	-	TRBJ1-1	ASSQFPGANTEAF
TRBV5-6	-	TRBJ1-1	ASSLALGGEAF
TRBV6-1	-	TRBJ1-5	ASSDLAGLNQPQH
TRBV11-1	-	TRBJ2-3	ASSLNGQHQSDTQY
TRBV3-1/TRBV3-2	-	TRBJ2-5	ASSQWQQVRGKVRETQY
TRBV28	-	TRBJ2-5	ASRLDRRQETQY
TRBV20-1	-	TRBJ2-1	SATYNEQF
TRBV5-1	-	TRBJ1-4	ASSLDGDQNNEKLF
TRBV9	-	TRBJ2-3	ASSAKEDETDTQY
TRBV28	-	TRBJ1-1	ASSSPAFGANTEAF
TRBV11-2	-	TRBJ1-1	ASSLGRRVPEAF
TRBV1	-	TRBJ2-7	TSSQEGGGGCSYEQY
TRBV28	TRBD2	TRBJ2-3	ASNLRLAGYDTQY
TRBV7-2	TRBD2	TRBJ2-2	ASSLVGGAENTGELF
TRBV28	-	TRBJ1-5	ASSKAGYQH
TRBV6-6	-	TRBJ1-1	ASSPRGELNTEAF
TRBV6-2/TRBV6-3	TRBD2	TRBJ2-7	ASSKLAEQY
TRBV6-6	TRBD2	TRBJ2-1	ASSSGLAGFRGF
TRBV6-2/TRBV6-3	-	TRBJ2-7	ASSYSLPGYEQY
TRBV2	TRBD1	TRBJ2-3	ASGGQGRADTQY
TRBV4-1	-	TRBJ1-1	ASSQDIWTENTEAF
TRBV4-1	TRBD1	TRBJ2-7	ASSQERAPGQGYYEQY
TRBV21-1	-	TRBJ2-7	ASSNGDRAISYEQY
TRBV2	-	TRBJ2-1	ASSGGLNNEQF
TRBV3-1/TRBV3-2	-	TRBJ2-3	ASSLRGGGDSTDTQY
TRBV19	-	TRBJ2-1	ASSMGDYNEQF
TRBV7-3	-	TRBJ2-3	ASSFGGASTDTQY